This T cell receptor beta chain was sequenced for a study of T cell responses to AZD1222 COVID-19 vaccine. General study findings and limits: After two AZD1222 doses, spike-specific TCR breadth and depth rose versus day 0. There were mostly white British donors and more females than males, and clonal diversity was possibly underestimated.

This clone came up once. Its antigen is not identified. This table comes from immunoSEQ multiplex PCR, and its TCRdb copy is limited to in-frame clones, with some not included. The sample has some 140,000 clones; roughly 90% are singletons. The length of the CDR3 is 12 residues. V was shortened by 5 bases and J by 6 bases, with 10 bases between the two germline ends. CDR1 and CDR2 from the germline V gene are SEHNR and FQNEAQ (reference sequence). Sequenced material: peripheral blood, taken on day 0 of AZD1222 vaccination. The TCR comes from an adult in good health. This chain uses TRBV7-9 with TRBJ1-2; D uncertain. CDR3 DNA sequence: TGTGCCAGCAGCCCCCCAGGAAATGGCTACACCTTC. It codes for CASSPPGNGYTF.